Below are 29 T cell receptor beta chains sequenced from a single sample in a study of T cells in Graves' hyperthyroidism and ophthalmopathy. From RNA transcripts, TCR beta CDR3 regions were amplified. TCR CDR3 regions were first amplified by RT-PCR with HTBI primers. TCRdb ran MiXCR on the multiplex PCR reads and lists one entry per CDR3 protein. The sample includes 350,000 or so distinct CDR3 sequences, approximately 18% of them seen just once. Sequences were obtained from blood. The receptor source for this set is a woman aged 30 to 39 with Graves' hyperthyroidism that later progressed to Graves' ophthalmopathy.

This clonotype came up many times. The CDR3 protein is CASNTKLRFPAVEAFF. In DNA, the CDR3 is TGTGCCAGTAATACTAAACTGAGGTTTCCTGCGGTTGAAGCTTTCTTT. This chain connects TRBV19 to TRBJ1-1; D not certain. V lost 7 bases to trimming and J lost 7 bases, with 25 bases between them. Germline V gene data show CDR1 as LNHDA and CDR2 as SQIVND (reference sequence). This CDR3 contains 16 residues.

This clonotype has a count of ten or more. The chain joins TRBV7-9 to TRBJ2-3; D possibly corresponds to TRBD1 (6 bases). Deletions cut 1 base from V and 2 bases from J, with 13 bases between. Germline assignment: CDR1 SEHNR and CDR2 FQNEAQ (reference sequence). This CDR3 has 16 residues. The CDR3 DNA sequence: TGTGCCAGCAGCTTAGAAAGGACAGCTTTCACAGATACGCAGTATTTT. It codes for CASSLERTAFTDTQYF.

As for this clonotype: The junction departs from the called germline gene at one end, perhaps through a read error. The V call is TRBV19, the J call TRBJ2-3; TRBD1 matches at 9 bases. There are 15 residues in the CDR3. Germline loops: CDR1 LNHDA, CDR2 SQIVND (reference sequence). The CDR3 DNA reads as TGTGCCAGTAGTCCCTGGGACAGGGTACCAGATGCGCAGTATTTT. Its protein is CASSPWDRVPDAQYF.

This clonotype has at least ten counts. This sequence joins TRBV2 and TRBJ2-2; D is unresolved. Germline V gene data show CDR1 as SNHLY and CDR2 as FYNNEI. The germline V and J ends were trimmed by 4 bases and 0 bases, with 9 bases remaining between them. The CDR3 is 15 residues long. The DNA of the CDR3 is TGTGCCAGCAGTGCTACTTACCCGAACACCGGGGAGCTGTTTTTT. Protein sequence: CASSATYPNTGELFF.

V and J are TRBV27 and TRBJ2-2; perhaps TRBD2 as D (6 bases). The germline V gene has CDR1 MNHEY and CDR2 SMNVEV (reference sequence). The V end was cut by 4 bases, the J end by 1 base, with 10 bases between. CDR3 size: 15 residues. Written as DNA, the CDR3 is TGTGCCAGCAGTTCGGGACTGGGGAACACCGGGGAGCTGTTTTTT. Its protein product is CASSSGLGNTGELFF.

CDR3 nucleotides: TGTGCCAGCAGCTTGACGATCGGTGGCTACACCTTC. Its translation: CASSLTIGGYTF. The genes are TRBV5-6 and TRBJ1-2; no definite D call. This CDR3 is built from 12 residues. CDR1 SGHDT and CDR2 YYEEEE come from the germline V gene. Trimming removed 1 base at V and 7 bases at J, with 8 bases between.

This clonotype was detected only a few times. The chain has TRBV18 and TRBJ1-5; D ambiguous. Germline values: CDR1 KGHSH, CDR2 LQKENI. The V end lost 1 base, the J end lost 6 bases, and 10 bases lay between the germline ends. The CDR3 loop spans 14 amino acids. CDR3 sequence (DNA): TGTGCCAGCTCACCACTCGTTGAGGTTCAGCCCCAGCATTTT. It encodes CASSPLVEVQPQHF.

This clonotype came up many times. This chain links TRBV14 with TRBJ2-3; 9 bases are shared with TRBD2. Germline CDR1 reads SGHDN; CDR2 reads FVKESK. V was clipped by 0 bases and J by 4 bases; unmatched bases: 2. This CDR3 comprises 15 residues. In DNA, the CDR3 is TGTGCCAGCAGCCAAGATAGCGGGGGCGCAGATACGCAGTATTTT. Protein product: CASSQDSGGADTQYF.

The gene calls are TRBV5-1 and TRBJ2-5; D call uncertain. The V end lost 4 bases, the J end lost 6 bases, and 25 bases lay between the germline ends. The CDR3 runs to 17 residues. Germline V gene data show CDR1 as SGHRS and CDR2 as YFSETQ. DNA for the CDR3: TGCGCCAGCAGCGGACGTACAGTAGGGCTAGTTCAACAGACCCAGTACTTC. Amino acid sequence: CASSGRTVGLVQQTQYF.

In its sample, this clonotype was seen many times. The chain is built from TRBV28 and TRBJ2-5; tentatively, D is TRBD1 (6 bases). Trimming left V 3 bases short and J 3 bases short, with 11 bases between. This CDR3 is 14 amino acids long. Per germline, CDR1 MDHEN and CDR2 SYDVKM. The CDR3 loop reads CASSFTTGKETQYF. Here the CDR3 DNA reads TGTGCCAGCAGTTTTACCACAGGGAAAGAGACCCAGTACTTC.

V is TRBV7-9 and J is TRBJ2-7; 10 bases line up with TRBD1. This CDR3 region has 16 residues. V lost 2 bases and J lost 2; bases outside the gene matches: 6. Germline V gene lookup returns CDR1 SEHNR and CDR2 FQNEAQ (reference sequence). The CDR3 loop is CASSLIRDRGTYEQYF. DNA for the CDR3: TGTGCCAGCAGCTTAATCCGGGACAGGGGTACCTACGAGCAGTACTTC. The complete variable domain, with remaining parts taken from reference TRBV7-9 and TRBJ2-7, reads DTGVSQNPRHKITKRGQNVTFRCDPISEHNRLYWYRQTLGQGPEFLTYFQNEAQLEKSRLLSDRFSAERPKGSFSTLEIQRTEQGDSAMYLCASSLIRDRGTYEQYFGPGTRLTVT.

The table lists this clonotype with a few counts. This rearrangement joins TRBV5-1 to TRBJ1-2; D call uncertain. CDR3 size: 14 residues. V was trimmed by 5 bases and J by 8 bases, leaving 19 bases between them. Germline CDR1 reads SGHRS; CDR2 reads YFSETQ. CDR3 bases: TGCGCCAGCAGTCGTGACGGGCAAATGAGAGGCTACACCTTC. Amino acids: CASSRDGQMRGYTF.

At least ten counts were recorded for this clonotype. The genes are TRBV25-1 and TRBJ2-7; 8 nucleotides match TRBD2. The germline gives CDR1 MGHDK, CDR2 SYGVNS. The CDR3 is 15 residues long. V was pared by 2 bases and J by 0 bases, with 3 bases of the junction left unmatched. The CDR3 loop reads CASSEGRGVSYEQYF. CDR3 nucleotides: TGTGCCAGCAGTGAAGGGCGGGGGGTCTCCTACGAGCAGTACTTC.

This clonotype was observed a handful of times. The CDR3 is CASSVQGAQETQYF. As DNA, the CDR3 is TGTGCCAGCAGTGTGCAGGGGGCCCAAGAGACCCAGTACTTC. V usage is TRBV6-2 or TRBV6-3 and J usage is TRBJ2-5, with 8 bases identical to TRBD1. CDR3 length equals 14 residues. Germline V gene sequence: CDR1 MNHEY, CDR2 SVGEGT. V gave up 5 bases and J gave up 1 base; unmatched junction bases: 3.

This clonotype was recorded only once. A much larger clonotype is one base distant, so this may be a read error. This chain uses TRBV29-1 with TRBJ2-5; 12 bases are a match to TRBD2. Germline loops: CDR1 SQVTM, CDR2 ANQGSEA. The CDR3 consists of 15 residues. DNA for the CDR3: TGCAGCGTTGTAGTACTAGCGGGGGGACAAGGGACCCAGTACTTC. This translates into CSVVVLAGGQGTQYF.

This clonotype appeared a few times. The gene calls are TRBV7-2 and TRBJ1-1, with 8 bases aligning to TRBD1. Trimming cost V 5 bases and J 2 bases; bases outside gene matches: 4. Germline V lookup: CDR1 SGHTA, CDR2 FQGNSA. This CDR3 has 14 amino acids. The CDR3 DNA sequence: TGTGCCAGCAGCCAGGGACAGGTAAACACTGAAGCTTTCTTT. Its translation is CASSQGQVNTEAFF.

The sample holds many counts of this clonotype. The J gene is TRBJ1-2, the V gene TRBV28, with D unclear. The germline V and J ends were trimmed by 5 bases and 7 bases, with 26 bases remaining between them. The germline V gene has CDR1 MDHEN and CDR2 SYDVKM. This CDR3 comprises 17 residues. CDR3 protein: CASSAYSEQITTGGYTF. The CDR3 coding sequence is TGTGCCAGCAGTGCATATTCGGAGCAGATTACGACTGGTGGCTACACCTTC.

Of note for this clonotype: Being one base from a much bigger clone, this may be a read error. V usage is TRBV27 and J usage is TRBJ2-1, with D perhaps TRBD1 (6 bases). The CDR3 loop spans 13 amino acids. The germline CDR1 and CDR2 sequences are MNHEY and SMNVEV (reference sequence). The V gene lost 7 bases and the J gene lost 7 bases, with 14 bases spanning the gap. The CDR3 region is CASTRGGWNEQFF. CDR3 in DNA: TGTGCCAGCACCCGAGGGGGTTGGAATGAGCAGTTCTTC.

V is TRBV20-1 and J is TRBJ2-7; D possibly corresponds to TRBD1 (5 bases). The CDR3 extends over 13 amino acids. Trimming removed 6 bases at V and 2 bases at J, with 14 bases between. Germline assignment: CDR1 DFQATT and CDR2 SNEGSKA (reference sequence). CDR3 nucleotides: TGCAGTGCCTCCCCAGACAGACCCTACGAGCAGTACTTC. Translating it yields CSASPDRPYEQYF.

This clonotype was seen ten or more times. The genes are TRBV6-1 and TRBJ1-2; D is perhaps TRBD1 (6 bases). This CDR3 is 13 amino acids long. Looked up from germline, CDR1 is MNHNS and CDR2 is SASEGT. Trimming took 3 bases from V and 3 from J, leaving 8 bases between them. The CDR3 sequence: CASSDRGHYGYTF. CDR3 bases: TGTGCCAGCAGTGACAGGGGACACTATGGCTACACCTTC.

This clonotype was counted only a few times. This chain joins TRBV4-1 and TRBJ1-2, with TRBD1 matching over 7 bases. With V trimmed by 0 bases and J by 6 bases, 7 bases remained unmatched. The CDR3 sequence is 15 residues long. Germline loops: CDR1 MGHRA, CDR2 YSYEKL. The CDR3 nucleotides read TGCGCCAGCAGCCAAGATGGTGGCAGGGGGAATGGCTACACCTTC. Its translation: CASSQDGGRGNGYTF.

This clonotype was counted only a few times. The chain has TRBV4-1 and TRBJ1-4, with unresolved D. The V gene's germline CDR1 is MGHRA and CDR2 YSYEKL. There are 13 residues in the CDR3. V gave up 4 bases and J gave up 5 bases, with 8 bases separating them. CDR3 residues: CASSRVRNEKLFF. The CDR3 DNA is TGCGCCAGCAGCCGGGTCAGGAATGAAAAACTGTTTTTT.

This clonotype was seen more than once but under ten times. The CDR3 is CASSYLGLSTDTQYF. CDR3 bases: TGTGCCAGCAGTTACTTGGGCCTTAGCACAGATACGCAGTATTTT. J is TRBJ2-3 and V is TRBV6-2 or TRBV6-3; no reliable D call. Germline CDR1 and CDR2: MNHEY and SVGEGT. The CDR3 runs to 15 residues. V lost 1 base and J lost 0, with 8 bases in between.

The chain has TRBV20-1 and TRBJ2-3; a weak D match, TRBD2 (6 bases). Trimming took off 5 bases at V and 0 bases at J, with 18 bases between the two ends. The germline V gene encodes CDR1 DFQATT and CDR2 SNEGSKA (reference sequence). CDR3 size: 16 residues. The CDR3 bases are TGCAGTGCTCCGCAGGGCGGGGCAGTTAGCACAGATACGCAGTATTTT. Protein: CSAPQGGAVSTDTQYF.

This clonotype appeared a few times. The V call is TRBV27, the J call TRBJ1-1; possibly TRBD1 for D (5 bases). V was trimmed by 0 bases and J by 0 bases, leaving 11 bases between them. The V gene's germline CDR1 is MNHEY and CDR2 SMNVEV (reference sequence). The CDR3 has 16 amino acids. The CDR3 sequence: CASSLSPTDLNTEAFF. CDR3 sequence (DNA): TGTGCCAGCAGTTTATCCCCGACAGACTTGAACACTGAAGCTTTCTTT.

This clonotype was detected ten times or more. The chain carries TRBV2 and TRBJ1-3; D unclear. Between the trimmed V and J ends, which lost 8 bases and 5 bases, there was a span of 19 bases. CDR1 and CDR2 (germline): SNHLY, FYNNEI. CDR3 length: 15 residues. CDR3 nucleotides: TGTGCCAGCCTCATCACGGTCGAGGCAAGAAACACCATATATTTT. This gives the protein CASLITVEARNTIYF.

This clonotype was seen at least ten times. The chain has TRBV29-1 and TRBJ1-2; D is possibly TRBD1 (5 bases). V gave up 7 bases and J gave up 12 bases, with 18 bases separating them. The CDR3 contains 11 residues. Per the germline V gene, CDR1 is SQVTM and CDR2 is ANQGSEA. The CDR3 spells CSGGDVGDDTF. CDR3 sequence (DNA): TGCAGCGGGGGGGATGTAGGGGATGACACCTTC.

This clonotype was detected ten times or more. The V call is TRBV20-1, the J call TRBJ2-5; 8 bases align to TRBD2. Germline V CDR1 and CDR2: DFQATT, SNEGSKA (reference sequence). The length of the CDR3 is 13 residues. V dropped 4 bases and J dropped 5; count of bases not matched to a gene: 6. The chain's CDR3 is CSATGGAGETQYF. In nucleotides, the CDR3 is TGCAGTGCTACGGGGGGGGCTGGGGAGACCCAGTACTTC.

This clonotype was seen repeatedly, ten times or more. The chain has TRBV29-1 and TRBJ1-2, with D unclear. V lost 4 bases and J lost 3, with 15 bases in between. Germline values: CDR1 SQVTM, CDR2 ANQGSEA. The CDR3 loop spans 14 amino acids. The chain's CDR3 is CSVVSGSVHYGYTF. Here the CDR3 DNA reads TGCAGCGTTGTCTCGGGCAGCGTACACTATGGCTACACCTTC.